This T cell receptor (beta chain) was sequenced in a study of OX40 agonist ivuxolimab in advanced cancers. CDR1 is LNHDA, CDR2 SQIVND, per germline (reference sequence). CDR3 length equals 18 residues. V shed 5 bases, J shed 0 bases, and the junction held 7 bases outside the gene matches. The table came from immunoSEQ multiplex PCR; TCRdb's copy has only in-frame clones and leaves some out. The repertoire holds 80,000 or so clones, with roughly 86% as singletons. The specimen was CD4+ or CD8+ T cells sorted from blood, collected in a trial of the OX40 agonist ivuxolimab. This clonotype originated in an adult with an advanced solid tumor such as melanoma, head and neck, liver or kidney cancer. V usage is TRBV19 and J usage is TRBJ2-1; TRBD2 matches 13 bases. CDR3 region: CASSAGTSGMSSYNEQFF. CDR3 nucleotides: TGTGCCAGTAGTGCTGGGACTAGCGGGATGAGCTCCTACAATGAGCAGTTCTTC.